This TCR beta chain originates from a study of cytomegalovirus exposure and HLA in healthy donors. In the study overall: In an early release, HLA-typed donors contributed 90 million or so unique TCR sequences. In terms of ancestry, the Caucasian-associated cluster contained roughly 80% of the approximately 400 genotyped donors. Study outcomes and limitations: The study flagged around 150 TCR beta chains as cytomegalovirus-associated.

PCR primers comprised 60 Vbeta and 13 Jbeta primers. The table came from immunoSEQ multiplex PCR; TCRdb's copy has only in-frame clones and leaves some out. The sample holds roughly 120,000 clones, under 90% seen once. The V segment lost 1 base and the J segment 5 bases; nucleotides outside the gene matches: 5. Germline V gene lookup returns CDR1 GTSNPN and CDR2 SVGIG (reference sequence). The CDR3 totals 14 residues. Regarding this clone: Its antigen remains unidentified.

Sequencing input: PBMCs. The sequence was collected from a woman under 30 in good health and CMV-seronegative. The gene calls are TRBV30 and TRBJ1-2; TRBD1 agrees at 9 bases. The CDR3 protein is CAWSATGTGYGYTF. CDR3 DNA sequence: TGTGCCTGGAGTGCAACCGGGACAGGGTATGGCTACACCTTC. The variable domain in full, completed from reference TRBV30 and TRBJ1-2, reads SQTIHQWPATLVQPVGSPLSLECTVEGTSNPNLYWYRQAAGRGLQLLFYSVGIGQISSEVPQNLSASRPQDRQFILSSKKLLLSDSGFYLCAWSATGTGYGYTFGSGTRLTVV.